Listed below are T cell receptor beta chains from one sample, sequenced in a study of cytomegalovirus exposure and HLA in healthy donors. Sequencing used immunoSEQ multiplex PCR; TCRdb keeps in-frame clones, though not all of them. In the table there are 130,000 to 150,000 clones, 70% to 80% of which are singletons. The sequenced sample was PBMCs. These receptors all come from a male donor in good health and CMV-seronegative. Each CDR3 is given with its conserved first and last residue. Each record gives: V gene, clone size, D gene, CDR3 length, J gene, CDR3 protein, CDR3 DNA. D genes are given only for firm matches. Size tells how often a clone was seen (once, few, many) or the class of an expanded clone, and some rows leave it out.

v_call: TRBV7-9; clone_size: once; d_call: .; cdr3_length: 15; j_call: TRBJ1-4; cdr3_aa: CASSLLQGTNEKLFF; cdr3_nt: TGTGCCAGCAGCCTACTACAGGGAACTAATGAAAAACTGTTTTTT
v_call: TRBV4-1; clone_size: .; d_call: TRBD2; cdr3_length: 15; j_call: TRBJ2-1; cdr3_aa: CASSLAGGPGNEQFF; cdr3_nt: TGCGCCAGCAGCCTAGCGGGGGGGCCTGGGAATGAGCAGTTCTTC
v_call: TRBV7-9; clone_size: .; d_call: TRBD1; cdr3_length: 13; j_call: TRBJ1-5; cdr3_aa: CASSRQGGQPQHF; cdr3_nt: TGTGCCAGCAGCCGACAGGGGGGCCAGCCCCAGCATTTT
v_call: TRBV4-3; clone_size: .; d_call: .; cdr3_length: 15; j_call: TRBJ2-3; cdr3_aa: CASSQEYRASDTQYF; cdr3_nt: TGCGCCAGCAGCCAAGAATACAGGGCTTCAGATACGCAGTATTTT
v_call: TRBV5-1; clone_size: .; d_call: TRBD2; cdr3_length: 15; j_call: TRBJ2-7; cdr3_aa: CASTRGTSGSREQYF; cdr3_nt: TGCGCCAGCACCCGGGGGACTAGCGGTTCTCGCGAGCAGTACTTC
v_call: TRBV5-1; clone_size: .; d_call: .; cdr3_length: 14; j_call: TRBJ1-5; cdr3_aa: CASSLDSGNQPQHF; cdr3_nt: TGCGCCAGCAGCTTGGACAGCGGGAATCAGCCCCAGCATTTT
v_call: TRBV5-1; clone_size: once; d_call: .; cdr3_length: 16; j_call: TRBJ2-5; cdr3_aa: CASSLGTGQRGETQYF; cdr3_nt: TGCGCCAGCAGCTTGGGTACAGGGCAAAGGGGAGAGACCCAGTACTTC
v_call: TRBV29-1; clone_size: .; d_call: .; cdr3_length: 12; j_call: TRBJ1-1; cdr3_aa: CSGWTVNTEAFF; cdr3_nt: TGCAGCGGCTGGACAGTCAACACTGAAGCTTTCTTT
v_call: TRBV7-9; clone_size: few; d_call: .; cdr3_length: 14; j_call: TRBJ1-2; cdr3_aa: CASSSGTSNYGYTF; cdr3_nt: TGTGCCAGCAGCTCCGGGACATCAAACTATGGCTACACCTTC
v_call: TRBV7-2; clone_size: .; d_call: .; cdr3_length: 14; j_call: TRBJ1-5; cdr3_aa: CASSRGQLNQPQHF; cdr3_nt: TGTGCCAGCAGCCGTGGACAGCTGAATCAGCCCCAGCATTTT
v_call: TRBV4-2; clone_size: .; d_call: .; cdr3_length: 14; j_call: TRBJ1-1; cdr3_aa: CASSPGGPGTEAFF; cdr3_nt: TGTGCCAGCAGTCCCGGAGGGCCGGGCACTGAAGCTTTCTTT
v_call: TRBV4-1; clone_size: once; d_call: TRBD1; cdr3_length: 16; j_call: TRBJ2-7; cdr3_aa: CASSQELRTGLYEQYF; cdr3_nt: TGCGCCAGCAGCCAAGAATTAAGGACAGGGCTCTACGAGCAGTACTTC
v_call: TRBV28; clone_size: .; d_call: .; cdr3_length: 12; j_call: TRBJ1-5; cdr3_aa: CATRRTSQPQHF; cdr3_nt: TGTGCCACGCGACGGACTAGCCAGCCCCAGCATTTT
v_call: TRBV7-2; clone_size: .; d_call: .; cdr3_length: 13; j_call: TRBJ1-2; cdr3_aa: CASSYPGVRGYTF; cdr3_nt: TGTGCCAGCAGCTACCCAGGGGTCCGTGGCTACACCTTC
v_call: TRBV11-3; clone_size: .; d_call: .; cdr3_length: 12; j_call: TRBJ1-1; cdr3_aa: CASSLDGGEAFF; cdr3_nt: TGTGCCAGCAGCTTAGATGGAGGTGAAGCTTTCTTT
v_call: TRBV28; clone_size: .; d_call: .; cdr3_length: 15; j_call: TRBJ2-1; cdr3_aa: CASTRGGRSRNEQFF; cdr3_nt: TGTGCCAGCACAAGGGGGGGGCGAAGTCGTAATGAGCAGTTCTTC
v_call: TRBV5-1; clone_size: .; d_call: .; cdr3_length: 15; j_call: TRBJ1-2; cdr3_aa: CASSREQGRENGYTF; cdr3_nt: TGCGCCAGCAGCCGGGAGCAGGGACGGGAAAATGGCTACACCTTC
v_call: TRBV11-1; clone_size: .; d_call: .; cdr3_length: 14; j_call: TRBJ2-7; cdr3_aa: CASSLMGTAYEQYF; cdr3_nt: TGTGCCAGCAGCTTAATGGGCACTGCCTACGAGCAGTACTTC
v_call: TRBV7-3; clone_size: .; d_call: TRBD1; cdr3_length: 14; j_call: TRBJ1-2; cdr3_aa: CASSPTGTGKGYTF; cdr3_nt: TGTGCCAGCAGCCCAACCGGGACAGGGAAGGGCTACACCTTC
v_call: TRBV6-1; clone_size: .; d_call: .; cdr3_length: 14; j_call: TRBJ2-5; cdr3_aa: CASSELAGGETQYF; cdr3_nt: TGTGCCAGCAGTGAATTGGCAGGAGGGGAGACCCAGTACTTC
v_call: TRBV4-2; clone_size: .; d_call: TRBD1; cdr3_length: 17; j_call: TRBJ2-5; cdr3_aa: CASSQVTGTGVPETQYF; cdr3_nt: TGTGCCAGCAGCCAAGTGACCGGGACAGGGGTCCCAGAGACCCAGTACTTC
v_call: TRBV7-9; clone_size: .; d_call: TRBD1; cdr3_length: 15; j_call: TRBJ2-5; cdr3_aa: CASLTRQGADETQYF; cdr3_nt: TGTGCCAGTCTTACCCGTCAGGGGGCGGACGAGACCCAGTACTTC
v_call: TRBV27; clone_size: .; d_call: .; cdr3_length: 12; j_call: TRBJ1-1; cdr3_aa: CASSNRNTEAFF; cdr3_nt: TGTGCCAGCAGCAACAGGAACACTGAAGCTTTCTTT
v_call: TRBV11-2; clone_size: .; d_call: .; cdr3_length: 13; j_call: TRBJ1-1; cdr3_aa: CASSLDWRTEAFF; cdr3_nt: TGTGCCAGCAGCTTGGACTGGAGGACTGAAGCTTTCTTT
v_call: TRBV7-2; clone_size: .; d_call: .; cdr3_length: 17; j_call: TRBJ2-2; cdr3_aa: CASSSVPGHLNTGELFF; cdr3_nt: TGTGCCAGCAGTTCTGTACCGGGACATCTGAACACCGGGGAGCTGTTTTTT
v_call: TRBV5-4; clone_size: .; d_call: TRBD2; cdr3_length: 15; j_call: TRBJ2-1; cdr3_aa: CASSGTTTMYNEQFF; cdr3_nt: TGTGCCAGCAGTGGGACTACCACTATGTACAATGAGCAGTTCTTC
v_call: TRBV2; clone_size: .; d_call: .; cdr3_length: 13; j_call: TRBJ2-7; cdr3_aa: CASGRTGMSEQYF; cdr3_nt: TGTGCCAGCGGTCGGACGGGGATGAGCGAGCAGTACTTC
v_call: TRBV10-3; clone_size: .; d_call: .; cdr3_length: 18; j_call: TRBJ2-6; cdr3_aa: CAISYYRDTTSGANVLTF; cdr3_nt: TGTGCCATCAGTTATTATCGGGACACCACTTCTGGGGCCAACGTCCTGACTTTC
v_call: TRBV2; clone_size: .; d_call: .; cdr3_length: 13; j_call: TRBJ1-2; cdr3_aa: CASTVEEGYGYTF; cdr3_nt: TGTGCCAGCACCGTTGAGGAGGGCTATGGCTACACCTTC
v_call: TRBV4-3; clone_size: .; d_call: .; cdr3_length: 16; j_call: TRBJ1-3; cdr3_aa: CASSQDRGSSGNTIYF; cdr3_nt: TGCGCCAGCAGCCAAGACCGGGGAAGCTCTGGAAACACCATATATTTT
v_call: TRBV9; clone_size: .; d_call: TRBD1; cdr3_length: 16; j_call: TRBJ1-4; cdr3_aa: CASSQGQGLPREKLFF; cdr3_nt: TGTGCCAGCAGCCAGGGACAGGGGCTACCCCGAGAAAAACTGTTTTTT
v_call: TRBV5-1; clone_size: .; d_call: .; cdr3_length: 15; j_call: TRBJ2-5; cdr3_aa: CASSLSGQIQETQYF; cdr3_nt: TGCGCCAGCAGCTTGTCCGGACAGATACAAGAGACCCAGTACTTC
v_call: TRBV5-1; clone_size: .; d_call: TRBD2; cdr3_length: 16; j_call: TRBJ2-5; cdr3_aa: CASSLDSSGGQETQYF; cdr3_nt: TGCGCCAGCAGCTTGGATTCTAGCGGGGGCCAAGAGACCCAGTACTTC
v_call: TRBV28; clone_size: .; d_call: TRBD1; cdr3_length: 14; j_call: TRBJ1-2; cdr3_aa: CASNLADRGNGYTF; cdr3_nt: TGTGCCAGCAATTTAGCCGACAGGGGAAATGGCTACACCTTC
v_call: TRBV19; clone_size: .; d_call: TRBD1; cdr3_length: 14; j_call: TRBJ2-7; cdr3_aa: CASSTQGARYEQYF; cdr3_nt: TGTGCCAGTAGTACCCAGGGGGCTCGGTACGAGCAGTACTTC
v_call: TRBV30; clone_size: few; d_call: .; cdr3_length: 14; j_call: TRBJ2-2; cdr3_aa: CATGKDTNTGELFF; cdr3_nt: TGTGCCACCGGCAAGGACACCAACACCGGGGAGCTGTTTTTT
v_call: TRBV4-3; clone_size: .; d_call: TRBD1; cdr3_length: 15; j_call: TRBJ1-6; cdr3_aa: CASSQDGQAHSPLHF; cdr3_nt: TGCGCCAGCAGCCAAGATGGACAGGCGCATTCACCCCTCCACTTT
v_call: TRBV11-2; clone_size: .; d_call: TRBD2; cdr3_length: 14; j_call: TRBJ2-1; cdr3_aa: CASSFTSGGDEQFF; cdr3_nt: TGTGCCAGCAGCTTCACTAGCGGGGGTGACGAGCAGTTCTTC
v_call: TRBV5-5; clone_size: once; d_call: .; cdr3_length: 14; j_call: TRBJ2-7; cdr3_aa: CASSPTGSSYEQYF; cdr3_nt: TGTGCCAGCAGCCCGACAGGAAGCTCCTACGAGCAGTACTTC
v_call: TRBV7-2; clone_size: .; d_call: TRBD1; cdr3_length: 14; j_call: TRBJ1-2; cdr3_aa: CASSFGDRADGYTF; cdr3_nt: TGTGCCAGCAGCTTCGGGGACAGGGCGGATGGCTACACCTTC
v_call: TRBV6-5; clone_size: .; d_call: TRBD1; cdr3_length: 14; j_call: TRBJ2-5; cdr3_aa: CASRLGTGGETQYF; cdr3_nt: TGTGCCAGCAGACTCGGGACAGGTGGAGAGACCCAGTACTTC
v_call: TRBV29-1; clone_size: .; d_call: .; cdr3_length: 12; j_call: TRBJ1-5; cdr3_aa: CSVSGINQPQHF; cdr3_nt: TGCAGCGTATCAGGGATCAATCAGCCCCAGCATTTT
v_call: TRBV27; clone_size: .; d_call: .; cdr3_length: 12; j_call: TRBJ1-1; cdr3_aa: CASWESNTEAFF; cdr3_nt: TGTGCCAGCTGGGAGTCGAACACTGAAGCTTTCTTT
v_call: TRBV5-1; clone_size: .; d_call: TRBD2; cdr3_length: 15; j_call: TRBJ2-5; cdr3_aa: CASSLTREGWETQYF; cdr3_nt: TGCGCCAGCAGCTTGACCAGGGAGGGATGGGAGACCCAGTACTTC
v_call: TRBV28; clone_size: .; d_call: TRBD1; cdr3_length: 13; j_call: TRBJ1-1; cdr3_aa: CASHRGLITEAFF; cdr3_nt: TGTGCCAGCCACAGGGGGCTAATCACTGAAGCTTTCTTT
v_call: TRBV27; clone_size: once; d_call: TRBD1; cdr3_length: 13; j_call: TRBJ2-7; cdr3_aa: CASSQTGSLEQYF; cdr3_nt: TGTGCCAGCAGTCAGACAGGGTCTCTCGAGCAGTACTTC
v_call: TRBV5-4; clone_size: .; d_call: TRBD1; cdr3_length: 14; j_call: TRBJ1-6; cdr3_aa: CASSSGQGDSPLHF; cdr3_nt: TGTGCCAGCAGCTCGGGACAGGGGGATTCACCCCTCCACTTT
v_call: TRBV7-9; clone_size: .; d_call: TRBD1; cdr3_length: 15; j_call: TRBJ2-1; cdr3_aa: CASSPQGTGRSEQFF; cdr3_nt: TGTGCCAGCAGCCCACAGGGGACAGGGCGAAGTGAGCAGTTCTTC
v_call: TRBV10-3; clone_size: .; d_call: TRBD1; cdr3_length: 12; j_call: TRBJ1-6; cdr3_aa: CATRTGNSPLHF; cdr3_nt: TGTGCCACCCGGACAGGAAATTCACCCCTCCACTTT
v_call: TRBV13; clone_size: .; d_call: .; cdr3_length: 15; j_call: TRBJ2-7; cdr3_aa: CASSLGRLTVYEQYF; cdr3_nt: TGTGCCAGCAGCTTAGGCCGATTGACAGTCTACGAGCAGTACTTC
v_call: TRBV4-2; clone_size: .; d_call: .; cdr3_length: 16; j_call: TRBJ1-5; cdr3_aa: CASSQDEPSPGGPQHF; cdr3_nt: TGTGCCAGCAGCCAAGATGAGCCTTCTCCCGGTGGGCCCCAGCATTTT
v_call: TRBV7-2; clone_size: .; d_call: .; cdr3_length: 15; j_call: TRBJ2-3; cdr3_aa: CASSSQGGGTDTQYF; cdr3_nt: TGTGCCAGCAGCTCCCAGGGGGGTGGCACAGATACGCAGTATTTT
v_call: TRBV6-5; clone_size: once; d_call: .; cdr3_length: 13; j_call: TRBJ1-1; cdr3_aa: CASSERVLLGAFF; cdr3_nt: TGTGCCAGCAGTGAACGCGTCCTCCTCGGGGCTTTCTTT
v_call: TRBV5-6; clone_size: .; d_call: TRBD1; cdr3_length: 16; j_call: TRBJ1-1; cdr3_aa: CASSLATGGRNTEAFF; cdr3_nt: TGTGCCAGCAGCTTGGCGACAGGGGGGCGGAACACTGAAGCTTTCTTT
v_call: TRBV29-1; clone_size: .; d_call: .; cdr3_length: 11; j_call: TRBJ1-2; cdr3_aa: CSVEGTYGYTF; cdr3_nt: TGCAGCGTTGAGGGGACATATGGCTACACCTTC